This TCR beta chain appears in the sequencing data of a study of beta chain features in type 1 diabetes. Study overall: When patients were set against healthy donors, age, gender and cell yields were similar.

Sorted populations all had greater than 98% purity. This clone was recorded a few times. Its specificity is unknown. Per the germline V gene, CDR1 is SGHTA and CDR2 is FQGNSA. The CDR3 consists of 16 residues. V lost 1 base to trimming and J lost 8 bases; unmatched junction nucleotides: 11. As every portion of the isolated RNA was reverse transcribed, the sequencing read expressed TCRB transcripts. This table comes from immunoSEQ multiplex PCR, and its TCRdb copy is limited to in-frame clones, with some not included. The data show 140,000 to 150,000 clones, around 50% seen once. Regarding the study as a whole: Possible PCR preference for shorter templates applied equally to patients and controls. At VDJ recombination sites, type 1 diabetes patients had fewer insertions and more deleted nucleotides.

The rearrangement joins TRBV7-2 to TRBJ2-1, with TRBD2 matching 7 bases. The sample consisted of Tregs from blood. This clonotype was obtained from a man younger than 30 in good health. CDR3: CASSLGEGVGGYEQFF. CDR3 in DNA: TGTGCCAGCAGCTTAGGGGAGGGAGTCGGTGGGTATGAGCAGTTCTTC. Together with reference TRBV7-2 and TRBJ2-1, the CDR3 gives the full variable domain: GAGVSQSPSNKVTEKGKDVELRCDPISGHTALYWYRQSLGQGLEFLIYFQGNSAPDKSGLPSDRFSAERTGGSVSTLTIQRTQQEDSAVYLCASSLGEGVGGYEQFFGPGTRLTVL.